This entry describes one T cell receptor (beta chain). This sample also contains other DNA sequences that code for the same CDR3. This sample is part of a study of control samples from healthy donors and cancer patients. Sequenced by immunoSEQ multiplex PCR; TCRdb stores in-frame clones only, minus some. Altogether 130,000 or so clones are present, approximately 87% being singletons, with the ten largest covering around 3%. The J segment lost 4 bases and the V segment lost 6 bases, leaving 5 bases of the junction unmatched. CDR1 MDHEN and CDR2 SYDVKM come from the germline V gene. The CDR3 runs 13 residues.

This chain joins TRBV28 and TRBJ1-2; TRBD1 agrees at 7 bases. Specimen: blood. The sequence came from a man in his 60s in good health. The chain's CDR3 is CASRRTGSYGYTF. The CDR3 DNA reads TGTGCCAGCAGACGGACAGGCAGCTATGGCTACACCTTC.